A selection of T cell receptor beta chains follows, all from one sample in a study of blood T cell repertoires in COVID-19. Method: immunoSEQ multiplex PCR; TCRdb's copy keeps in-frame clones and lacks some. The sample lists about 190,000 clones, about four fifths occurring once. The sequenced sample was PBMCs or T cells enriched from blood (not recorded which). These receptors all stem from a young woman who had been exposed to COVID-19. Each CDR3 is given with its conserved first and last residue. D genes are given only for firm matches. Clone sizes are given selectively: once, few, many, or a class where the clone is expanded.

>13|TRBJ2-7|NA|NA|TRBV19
CASSIVGTGEQYF
TGTGCCAGTAGTATAGTGGGGACTGGCGAGCAGTACTTC
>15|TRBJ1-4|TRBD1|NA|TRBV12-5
CASGLDRGFGEKLFF
TGTGCTAGTGGTTTGGACAGGGGGTTTGGTGAAAAACTGTTTTTT
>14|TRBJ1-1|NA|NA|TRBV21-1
CASSIITGNTEAFF
TGTGCCAGCAGCATAATCACAGGTAACACTGAAGCTTTCTTT
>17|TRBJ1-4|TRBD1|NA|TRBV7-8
CASSRISLWTGNEKLFF
TGTGCCAGCAGCCGTATCTCCCTTTGGACAGGGAATGAAAAACTGTTTTTT
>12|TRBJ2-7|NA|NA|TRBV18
CASSPDTYEQYF
TGTGCCAGCTCACCAGACACTTACGAGCAGTACTTC
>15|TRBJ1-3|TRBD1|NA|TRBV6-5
CASRRDRGTGNTIYF
TGTGCCAGCAGGCGGGACAGGGGTACTGGAAACACCATATATTTT
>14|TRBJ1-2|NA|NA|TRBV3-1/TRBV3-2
CASSQDRVGYGYTF
TGTGCCAGCAGCCAAGATCGGGTAGGCTATGGCTACACCTTC
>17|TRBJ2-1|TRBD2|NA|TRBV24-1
CATSGGADQSSYNEQFF
TGTGCCACCAGCGGGGGGGCAGACCAGAGCTCCTACAATGAGCAGTTCTTC
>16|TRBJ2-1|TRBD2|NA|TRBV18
CASSPPGLAGKYEQFF
TGTGCCAGCTCACCTCCGGGACTAGCGGGCAAATATGAGCAGTTCTTC
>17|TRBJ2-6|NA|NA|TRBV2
CASRKGHNLSGANVLTF
TGTGCCAGCAGGAAGGGACACAATCTCTCTGGGGCCAACGTCCTGACTTTC
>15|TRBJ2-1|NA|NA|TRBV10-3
CAISESDGLEGEQFF
TGTGCCATCAGTGAGTCGGACGGACTGGAAGGAGAGCAGTTCTTC
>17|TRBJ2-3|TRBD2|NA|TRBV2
CASTAITSGRSTDTQYF
TGTGCCAGCACCGCGATCACTAGCGGACGGAGCACAGATACGCAGTATTTT
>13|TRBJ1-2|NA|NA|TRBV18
CASSPDRLYGYTF
TGTGCCAGCTCACCCGACAGACTCTATGGCTACACCTTC
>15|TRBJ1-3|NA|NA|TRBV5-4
CASSLLGDSGNTIYF
TGTGCCAGCAGCTTGCTAGGCGACTCTGGAAACACCATATATTTT
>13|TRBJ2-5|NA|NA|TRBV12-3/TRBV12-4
CASSFTRGETQYF
TGTGCCAGCAGTTTTACTAGGGGGGAGACCCAGTACTTC
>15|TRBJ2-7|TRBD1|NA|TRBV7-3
CASSLSGQGSYEQYF
TGTGCCAGCAGCCTCTCGGGACAGGGTTCCTACGAGCAGTACTTC
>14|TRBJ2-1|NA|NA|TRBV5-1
CASRAGTALDEQFF
TGCGCCAGCAGGGCCGGGACTGCACTCGATGAGCAGTTCTTC
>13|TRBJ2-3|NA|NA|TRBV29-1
CSVTGSVADTQYF
TGCAGCGTAACAGGGTCAGTCGCAGATACGCAGTATTTT
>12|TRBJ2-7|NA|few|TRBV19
CASSNSLYEQYF
TGTGCCAGTAGTAACAGTCTCTACGAGCAGTACTTC
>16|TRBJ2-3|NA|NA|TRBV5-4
CASSLEPGLSTDTQYF
TGTGCCAGCAGCTTGGAGCCAGGCCTAAGCACAGATACGCAGTATTTT
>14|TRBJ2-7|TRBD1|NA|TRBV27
CASTETGRSDEQYF
TGTGCCAGCACTGAGACAGGGAGAAGTGACGAGCAGTACTTT
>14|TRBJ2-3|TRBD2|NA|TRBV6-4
CASRAGGLPDTQYF
TGTGCCAGCAGGGCGGGGGGCCTCCCAGATACGCAGTATTTT
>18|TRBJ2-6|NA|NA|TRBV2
CASSGGTDRGSGANVLTF
TGTGCCAGCAGTGGGGGAACCGACAGAGGCTCTGGGGCCAACGTCCTGACTTTC
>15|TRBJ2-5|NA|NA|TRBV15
CATSRDPTPQETQYF
TGTGCCACCAGCAGAGATCCGACACCCCAAGAGACCCAGTACTTC
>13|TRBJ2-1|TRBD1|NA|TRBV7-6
CASSLQGATEQFF
TGTGCCAGCAGCTTACAGGGGGCTACTGAGCAGTTCTTC
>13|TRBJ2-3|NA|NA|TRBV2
CASIATTTDTQYF
TGTGCCAGCATAGCGACCACCACAGATACGCAGTATTTT
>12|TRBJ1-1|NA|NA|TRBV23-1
CASSQSVSEAFF
TGCGCCAGCAGTCAATCTGTATCTGAAGCTTTCTTT
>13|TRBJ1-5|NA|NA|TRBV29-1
CSVAGSNDQPQHF
TGCAGCGTTGCCGGGAGTAACGATCAGCCCCAGCATTTT
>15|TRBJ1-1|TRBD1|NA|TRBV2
CASTFSTGSLTEAFF
TGTGCCAGCACTTTTTCGACAGGGAGTCTCACTGAAGCTTTCTTT
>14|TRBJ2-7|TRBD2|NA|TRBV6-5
CASRPSGEGYEQYF
TGTGCCAGCAGGCCTAGCGGGGAGGGATACGAGCAGTACTTC
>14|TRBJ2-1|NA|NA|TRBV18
CASSPLGGYNEQFF
TGTGCCAGCTCACCATTGGGGGGATACAATGAGCAGTTCTTC
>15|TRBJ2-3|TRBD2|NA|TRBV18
CASSPYGGATDTQYF
TGTGCCAGCTCACCGTACGGGGGGGCTACAGATACGCAGTATTTT
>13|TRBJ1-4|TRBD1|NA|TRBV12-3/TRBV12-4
CASTPTGNEKLFF
TGTGCCAGCACCCCGACAGGGAATGAAAAACTGTTTTTT
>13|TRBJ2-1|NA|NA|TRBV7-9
CASSLATGNEQFF
TGTGCCAGCAGCTTAGCGACAGGCAATGAGCAGTTCTTC
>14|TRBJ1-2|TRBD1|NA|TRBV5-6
CASSLDRGRGGYTF
TGTGCCAGCAGCTTGGACAGGGGGCGCGGTGGCTACACCTTC
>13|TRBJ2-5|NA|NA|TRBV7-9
CATLKAGQETQYF
TGTGCCACCCTAAAGGCAGGACAAGAGACCCAGTACTTC
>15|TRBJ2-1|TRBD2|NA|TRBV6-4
CASSPLAGEYNEQFF
TGTGCCAGCAGCCCTCTAGCGGGGGAGTACAATGAGCAGTTCTTC
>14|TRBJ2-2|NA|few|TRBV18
CASSPTGTAGELFF
TGTGCCAGCTCACCAACAGGGACGGCCGGGGAGCTGTTTTTT
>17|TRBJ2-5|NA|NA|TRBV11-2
CASSLEGQGWFGETQYF
TGTGCCAGCAGCTTAGAGGGGCAGGGCTGGTTTGGGGAGACCCAGTACTTC
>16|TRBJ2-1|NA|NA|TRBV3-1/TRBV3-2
CASSQETSIGYNEQFF
TGTGCCAGCAGCCAAGAGACTAGTATCGGCTACAATGAGCAGTTCTTC
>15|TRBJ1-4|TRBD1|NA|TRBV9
CASSVDQGASEKLFF
TGTGCCAGCAGCGTAGATCAGGGGGCTAGTGAAAAACTGTTTTTT
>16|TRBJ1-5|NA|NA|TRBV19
CASSISRTHNNQPQHF
TGTGCCAGTAGTATAAGTCGGACACATAACAATCAGCCCCAGCATTTT
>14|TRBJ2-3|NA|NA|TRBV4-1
CASSPREGTDTQYF
TGCGCCAGCAGCCCCAGGGAGGGCACAGATACGCAGTATTTT
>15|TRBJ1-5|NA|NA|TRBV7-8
CASSLWGGGNQPQHF
TGTGCCAGCAGCTTGTGGGGCGGAGGCAATCAGCCCCAGCATTTT
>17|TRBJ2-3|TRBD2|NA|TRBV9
CASSAGGAGGRTDTQYF
TGTGCCAGCAGCGCAGGAGGCGCGGGGGGACGCACAGATACGCAGTATTTT
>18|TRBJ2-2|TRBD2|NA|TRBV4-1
CASSPRLAGGFESGELFF
TGCGCCAGCAGCCCGAGACTAGCGGGGGGGTTTGAATCCGGGGAGCTGTTTTTT
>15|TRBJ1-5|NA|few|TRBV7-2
CASSLVGDSNQPQHF
TGTGCCAGCAGCTTAGTAGGGGATAGCAATCAGCCCCAGCATTTT
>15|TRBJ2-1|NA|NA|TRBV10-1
CASSESGSFYDEQFF
TGCGCCAGCAGTGAGTCTGGTAGTTTTTATGATGAGCAGTTCTTC
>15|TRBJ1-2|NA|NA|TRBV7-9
CASSLGQNPNYGYTF
TGTGCCAGCAGCCTAGGACAGAACCCCAACTATGGCTACACCTTC
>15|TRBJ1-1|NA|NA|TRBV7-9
CASSLGARGPTEAFF
TGTGCCAGCAGCTTGGGTGCTAGGGGCCCCACTGAAGCTTTCTTT
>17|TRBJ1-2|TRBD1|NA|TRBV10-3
CAISESGQAQGVYGYTF
TGTGCCATCAGTGAGTCGGGCCAAGCGCAGGGGGTCTATGGCTACACCTTC
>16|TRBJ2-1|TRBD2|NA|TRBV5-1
CASSGTSGSSYNEQFF
TGCGCCAGCAGCGGGACTAGCGGGAGCTCCTACAATGAGCAGTTCTTC
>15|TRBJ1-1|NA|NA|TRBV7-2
CASSYLVSGVSEAFF
TGTGCCAGCAGCTACCTCGTTTCGGGGGTATCTGAAGCTTTCTTT
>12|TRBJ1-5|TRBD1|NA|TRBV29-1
CSVGQGDTPQHF
TGCAGCGTTGGGCAGGGGGATACCCCCCAGCATTTT
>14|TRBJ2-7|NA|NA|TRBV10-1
CASSEFSGSYEQYF
TGCGCCAGCAGTGAGTTTTCGGGGAGCTACGAGCAGTACTTC
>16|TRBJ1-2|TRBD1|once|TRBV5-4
CASSSMKDRSYYGYTF
TGTGCCAGCAGCTCTATGAAGGACAGGTCATACTATGGCTACACCTTC